This TCR beta chain appears in the sequencing data of a study of T cell repertoires in cytomegalovirus infection. V was clipped by 10 bases and J by 4 bases, with 17 bases between them. The CDR3 is 15 residues long. Germline loops: CDR1 SEHNR, CDR2 FQNEAQ (reference sequence). Concerning this clonotype: The target antigen is unknown.

MiXCR was run by TCRdb on the reads, yielding one entry per CDR3 protein. Of about 310,000 distinct CDR3 sequences in the sample, 25% were seen once. The material sequenced was cultured PBMCs, taken from culture after CMV antigen stimulation. This receptor was obtained from a human donor in good health (CMV status not recorded). Some clones in this sample may be carry-over from other donors' samples. V and J are TRBV7-9 and TRBJ1-6; D gene uncertain. CDR3 in DNA: TGTGCCACCCCAGACTCCTCACCATATAATTCACCCCTCCACTTT. It yields the protein CATPDSSPYNSPLHF.